One sample yielded the 15 T cell receptor beta chains listed below, sequenced in a study of T cells after yellow fever vaccination. TCRdb re-analysed the 5' RACE reads in MiXCR, keeping a single row per CDR3 protein. The top ten clones hold roughly 25% of a sample with over 300,000 distinct CDR3 sequences, over 3.5% of them seen once. This material consisted of PBMCs, taken 5 days after the yellow fever booster vaccination. These receptors were taken from a man between 18 and 35 years old who received the YFV17D yellow fever vaccine.

This clonotype was seen a few times. The rearrangement links TRBV25-1 to TRBJ1-3; D is ambiguous. Looked up from germline, CDR1 is MGHDK and CDR2 is SYGVNS. CDR3 length equals 16 residues. Trimming stripped 3 bases from V and 0 bases from J, with 12 bases between. The CDR3 reads CASSDQREGSGNTIYF. The CDR3 DNA reads TGTGCCAGCAGTGATCAGCGAGAAGGCTCTGGAAACACCATATATTTT.

V gene TRBV9 combines with J gene TRBJ1-1; D not certain. Trimming removed 4 bases from V and 8 bases from J, with 15 bases in between. The CDR3 contains 13 residues. CDR1 SGDLS and CDR2 YYNGEE come from the germline V gene. The CDR3, as DNA: TGTGCCAGCAGCCCGGGAGCTGTGGCCGAAGCTTTCTTT. This gives the protein CASSPGAVAEAFF.

This clonotype was seen a handful of times. The genes are TRBV27 and TRBJ2-1, with 11 bases that match TRBD2. J was trimmed by 9 bases and V by 4 bases; bases with no gene match: 2. The CDR3 is 13 residues long. The germline gives CDR1 MNHEY, CDR2 SMNVEV (reference sequence). The CDR3 reads CASSWGTSGEQFF. DNA of the CDR3: TGTGCCAGCAGTTGGGGGACTAGCGGTGAGCAGTTCTTC.

This clonotype was seen repeatedly, ten times or more. V usage is TRBV27 and J usage is TRBJ2-2, with a tentative D call TRBD1 (5 bases). Deletions cut 2 bases from V and 7 bases from J, with 11 bases between. CDR3 length equals 14 residues. CDR1 MNHEY and CDR2 SMNVEV come from the germline V gene (reference sequence). The CDR3 DNA follows: TGTGCCAGCAGTTTAATCAGGGCCGGCGGGGAGCTGTTTTTT. Its translation is CASSLIRAGGELFF.

This clonotype was seen repeatedly, ten times or more. This chain uses TRBV2 with TRBJ2-3; TRBD2 matches at 9 bases. The germline V gene encodes CDR1 SNHLY and CDR2 FYNNEI. The CDR3 has 15 residues. V dropped 7 bases and J dropped 1; count of bases not matched to a gene: 6. CDR3 bases: TGTGCCAGCACTACCCCTAGCGGGGGCACAGATACGCAGTATTTT. Amino acid sequence: CASTTPSGGTDTQYF.

This clonotype has a handful of counts. The rearrangement joins TRBV7-9 to TRBJ1-4, with 9 bases lining up with TRBD1. The CDR3 is 13 amino acids. The germline gives CDR1 SEHNR, CDR2 FQNEAQ (reference sequence). V trimming: 5 bases; J trimming: 10 bases; junction bases outside the gene matches: 5. As DNA, the CDR3 is TGTGCCAGCAGCGGGACAGGGTTTGCAAAACTGTTTTTT. This gives the protein CASSGTGFAKLFF.

The chain joins TRBV6-5 to TRBJ1-1, with D uncertain. V lost 5 bases, J lost 3 bases, and 13 bases lay in between. Germline V gene data show CDR1 as MNHEY and CDR2 as SVGAGI. CDR3 size: 14 residues. The CDR3 loop is CASSHRALDTEAFF. CDR3 DNA: TGTGCCAGCAGTCATCGGGCCTTAGACACTGAAGCTTTCTTT.

The chain has TRBV6-2 or TRBV6-3 and TRBJ2-7; D remains ambiguous. The CDR3 loop spans 14 amino acids. Germline CDR1 reads MNHEY; CDR2 reads SVGEGT. Trimming pared 5 bases from V and 3 bases from J, leaving 14 bases between. This chain's CDR3 is CASSTPERVYEQYF. CDR3 nucleotides: TGTGCCAGCAGTACACCGGAAAGAGTCTACGAGCAGTACTTC.

This sequence joins TRBV5-1 and TRBJ2-7, with 9 bases lining up with TRBD1. V was clipped by 5 bases and J by 6 bases; unmatched bases: 12. There are 15 residues in the CDR3. Germline V gives CDR1 SGHRS, CDR2 YFSETQ. The chain's CDR3 is CASRMQPGQGTEQYF. CDR3 coding DNA: TGCGCCAGCAGAATGCAACCGGGACAGGGAACCGAGCAGTACTTC.

This clonotype was counted ten times or more. The gene calls are TRBV4-2 and TRBJ2-7; D is undetermined. Germline CDR1 and CDR2: LGHNA and YNFKEQ. V dropped 4 bases and J dropped 3 bases, with 16 bases sitting between them. The CDR3 has 15 amino acids. CDR3 sequence: CASSRSSSPYYEQYF. CDR3 bases: TGTGCCAGCAGCCGATCCTCATCCCCCTACTACGAGCAGTACTTC.

The chain couples TRBV27 to TRBJ1-5; 9 positions agree with TRBD1. The CDR3 loop spans 16 amino acids. Per germline, CDR1 MNHEY and CDR2 SMNVEV (reference sequence). Trimming removed 6 bases from V and 1 base from J; junction bases left unmatched: 7. DNA of the CDR3: TGTGCCAGCAGCGCTATCGACAGGGGGAGCAATCAGCCCCAGCATTTT. Translation: CASSAIDRGSNQPQHF.

This clonotype showed up just a few times. The V and J genes are TRBV12-3 or TRBV12-4 and TRBJ2-7; weak D call: TRBD1 (5 bases). CDR3 size: 13 residues. V was trimmed by 2 bases and J by 6 bases, leaving 11 bases between them. Here the CDR3 reads CASSLQQGGEQYV. DNA of the CDR3: TGTGCCAGCAGTTTACAGCAGGGCGGCGAGCAGTACGTC.

This clonotype was found many times. The chain has TRBV20-1 and TRBJ2-1; possibly TRBD1 or TRBD2 for D (6 bases each). Per the germline V gene, CDR1 is DFQATT and CDR2 is SNEGSKA (reference sequence). The CDR3 runs 13 residues. The V end lost 3 bases, the J end lost 4 bases, and 10 bases lay between the germline ends. In DNA, the CDR3 is TGCAGTGCTAGTGGGGGGCAATACAATGAGCAGTTCTTC. It codes for CSASGGQYNEQFF.

This clonotype was counted ten times or more. This sequence joins TRBV5-1 and TRBJ1-6, with 7 bases lining up with TRBD1. This CDR3 spans 15 amino acids. J lost 9 bases, V lost 5 bases, and 11 bases had no gene match. CDR1 and CDR2 (germline): SGHRS, YFSETQ. The CDR3, as DNA: TGCGCCAGCAGGCCTTTACAGGGGCAGGGTTCACCCCTCCACTTT. Translated: CASRPLQGQGSPLHF. The full variable domain, rest sourced from reference TRBV5-1 and TRBJ1-6, is KAGVTQTPRYLIKTRGQQVTLSCSPISGHRSVSWYQQTPGQGLQFLFEYFSETQRNKGNFPGRFSGRQFSNSRSEMNVSTLELGDSALYLCASRPLQGQGSPLHFGNGTRLTVT.

The chain couples TRBV13 to TRBJ2-3; D not resolved. The V and J ends lost 6 bases and 0 bases respectively, with 13 bases between them. CDR1 is PRHDT and CDR2 is FYEKMQ in the germline V gene (reference sequence). The CDR3 is 15 residues long. The CDR3 DNA sequence: TGTGCCAGCAGTTCGACGGCCTCTAGCACAGATACGCAGTATTTT. Its translation is CASSSTASSTDTQYF.